This T cell receptor (beta chain) originates from a study of shared clonotypes between healthy human individuals. Study-wide findings and caveats: Naive CD4 clonotypes overlapped across a few donors at roughly 4.5%.

TCRdb's table, derived via immunoSEQ multiplex PCR, lists solely in-frame clones and lacks some. This table holds under 2.5 million clones, around 90% found once. Trimming pared 8 bases from V and 4 bases from J, leaving 20 bases between. CDR1 and CDR2 (germline): SNHLY, FYNNEI. The length of the CDR3 is 15 residues. Donors were Caucasian adults residing in Nashville, Tennessee, USA. Naive CD4+ cells were CD45RA-selected; the remaining cells were memory. As regards this clone: What it binds is unknown.

The gene calls are TRBV2 and TRBJ1-2; a possible D gene is TRBD1 (5 bases). Material for sequencing was naive CD4+ T cells from PBMCs. Regarding subset: CD45RA+ positively selected. This TCR was sampled from a man in his late teens or twenties in good health. Some clones in this sample may be carry-over from other donors' samples. The CDR3 sequence is CASYPTRTHRYGYTF. The CDR3 coding sequence is TGTGCCAGCTACCCCACCAGGACACATCGCTATGGCTACACCTTC.